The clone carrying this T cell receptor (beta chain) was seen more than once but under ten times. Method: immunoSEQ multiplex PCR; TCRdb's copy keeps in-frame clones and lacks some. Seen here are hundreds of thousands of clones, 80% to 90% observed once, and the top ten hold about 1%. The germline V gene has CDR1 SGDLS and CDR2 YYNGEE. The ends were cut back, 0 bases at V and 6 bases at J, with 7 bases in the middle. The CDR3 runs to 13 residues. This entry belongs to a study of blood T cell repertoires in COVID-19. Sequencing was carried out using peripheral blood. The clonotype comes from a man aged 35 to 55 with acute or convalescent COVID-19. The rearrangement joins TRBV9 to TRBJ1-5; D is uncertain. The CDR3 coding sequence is TGTGCCAGCAGCGTAGAGGCGGGTCAGCCCCAGCATTTT. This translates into CASSVEAGQPQHF.